The rows below give T cell receptor beta chains drawn from one sample of a study of blood T cells in healthy people across ages. TCRdb independently ran MiXCR on the 5' RACE reads; one entry per CDR3 protein. The repertoire holds 650,000 to 1,000,000 distinct CDR3 sequences, with about 37% as singletons. The sequencing input was blood. The receptors originated from a man aged 18-30 years in good health. The CDR3 runs from the conserved cysteine through the conserved F or W. D genes are given only for firm matches. Expanded clones are given a class, and other clones once, few, many or no size at all.

CDR3aa: CASSYFPGTSGPTDTQYF
CDR3nt: TGTGCCAGCAGTTACTTCCCCGGGACTAGCGGTCCCACAGATACGCAGTATTTT
v_gene: TRBV6-2/TRBV6-3
d_gene: TRBD2
abundance: NA
j_gene: TRBJ2-3

CDR3aa: CSASWGTEAFF
CDR3nt: TGCAGTGCTAGTTGGGGTACTGAAGCTTTCTTT
v_gene: TRBV20-1
d_gene: NA
abundance: NA
j_gene: TRBJ1-1

CDR3aa: CASSPLESYGYTF
CDR3nt: TGTGCCAGCAGTCCCCTCGAGTCCTATGGCTACACCTTC
v_gene: TRBV12-3/TRBV12-4
d_gene: NA
abundance: many
j_gene: TRBJ1-2

CDR3aa: CASSYSTTGGAYNEQFF
CDR3nt: TGTGCCAGCAGCTATTCAACGACAGGGGGCGCCTACAATGAGCAGTTCTTC
v_gene: TRBV7-9
d_gene: TRBD1
abundance: few
j_gene: TRBJ2-1

CDR3aa: CATQGSKFIDTQYF
CDR3nt: TGTGCCACTCAGGGTTCGAAGTTCATAGATACGCAGTATTTT
v_gene: TRBV7-2
d_gene: NA
abundance: many
j_gene: TRBJ2-3

CDR3aa: CSVERGSGGREQYF
CDR3nt: TGCAGCGTTGAACGCGGTAGCGGGGGCAGGGAGCAGTACTTC
v_gene: TRBV29-1
d_gene: TRBD2
abundance: few
j_gene: TRBJ2-7

CDR3aa: CASSQPRTGANYGYTF
CDR3nt: TGCGCCAGCAGCCAACCTAGGACAGGGGCTAACTATGGCTACACCTTC
v_gene: TRBV4-1
d_gene: TRBD1
abundance: NA
j_gene: TRBJ1-2

CDR3aa: CASSLSVGGNQETQYF
CDR3nt: TGTGCCAGCAGCTTGTCGGTGGGGGGGAACCAAGAGACCCAGTACTTC
v_gene: TRBV5-6
d_gene: TRBD2
abundance: few
j_gene: TRBJ2-5

CDR3aa: CASSLDLPGTGEPYEQYF
CDR3nt: TGTGCCAGCAGCTTAGACCTTCCCGGGACAGGAGAGCCCTACGAGCAGTACTTC
v_gene: TRBV7-9
d_gene: TRBD1
abundance: few
j_gene: TRBJ2-7

CDR3aa: CSARNAYHLETQYF
CDR3nt: TGCAGTGCTAGGAACGCGTACCACCTAGAGACCCAGTACTTC
v_gene: TRBV20-1
d_gene: NA
abundance: many
j_gene: TRBJ2-5

CDR3aa: CASSSDRSHEQYF
CDR3nt: TGCGCCAGCAGCAGCGACAGGTCACACGAGCAGTACTTC
v_gene: TRBV5-1
d_gene: NA
abundance: NA
j_gene: TRBJ2-7

CDR3aa: CASNGPGFLTQYF
CDR3nt: TGTGCCAGCAACGGGCCCGGATTTCTTACGCAGTATTTT
v_gene: TRBV12-3/TRBV12-4
d_gene: NA
abundance: NA
j_gene: TRBJ2-3

CDR3aa: CASSPHSGQGDTEAFF
CDR3nt: TGTGCCAGCAGTCCCCACTCGGGACAGGGGGACACTGAAGCTTTCTTT
v_gene: TRBV12-3/TRBV12-4
d_gene: TRBD1
abundance: NA
j_gene: TRBJ1-1

CDR3aa: CASSLFPGSTGELFF
CDR3nt: TGTGCCAGCAGTTTATTCCCAGGGAGCACCGGGGAGCTGTTTTTT
v_gene: TRBV12-3/TRBV12-4
d_gene: NA
abundance: NA
j_gene: TRBJ2-2

CDR3aa: CSARDITGGGGYTF
CDR3nt: TGCAGTGCTAGAGATATAACAGGGGGCGGTGGCTACACCTTC
v_gene: TRBV20-1
d_gene: TRBD1
abundance: few
j_gene: TRBJ1-2

CDR3aa: CSARDAGRSNQPQHF
CDR3nt: TGCAGTGCTAGAGATGCAGGGCGAAGCAATCAGCCCCAGCATTTT
v_gene: TRBV20-1
d_gene: NA
abundance: few
j_gene: TRBJ1-5

CDR3aa: CASSITTGDNQPQYF
CDR3nt: TGCGCCAGCAGCATCACGACAGGGGATAATCAGCCCCAGTATTTT
v_gene: TRBV5-1
d_gene: TRBD1
abundance: NA
j_gene: TRBJ2-3

CDR3aa: CASGNEHEDTQYF
CDR3nt: TGTGCCAGTGGGAACGAACATGAAGATACGCAGTATTTT
v_gene: TRBV19
d_gene: NA
abundance: NA
j_gene: TRBJ2-3

CDR3aa: CASSSPGRAYNEQYF
CDR3nt: TGTGCCAGCAGTTCACCAGGGAGGGCCTACAATGAGCAGTACTTC
v_gene: TRBV6-2/TRBV6-3
d_gene: TRBD2
abundance: NA
j_gene: TRBJ2-7

CDR3aa: CASSLSQGWNEQYF
CDR3nt: TGCGCCAGCAGCTTGTCCCAGGGGTGGAATGAGCAGTACTTC
v_gene: TRBV5-1
d_gene: NA
abundance: few
j_gene: TRBJ2-7

CDR3aa: CASTQGRPYGYTF
CDR3nt: TGTGCCAGCACCCAGGGGAGGCCTTATGGCTACACCTTC
v_gene: TRBV12-3/TRBV12-4
d_gene: NA
abundance: many
j_gene: TRBJ1-2

CDR3aa: CSVGGRELNTEAFF
CDR3nt: TGCAGCGTTGGAGGAAGGGAGCTGAACACTGAAGCTTTCTTT
v_gene: TRBV29-1
d_gene: NA
abundance: NA
j_gene: TRBJ1-1

CDR3aa: CSARNTGGITEAFF
CDR3nt: TGCAGTGCTAGAAATACAGGGGGAATCACTGAAGCTTTCTTT
v_gene: TRBV20-1
d_gene: TRBD1
abundance: NA
j_gene: TRBJ1-1

CDR3aa: CASSLVGGLLYF
CDR3nt: TGTGCCAGCAGCTTAGTAGGGGGGCTTTTGTACTTC
v_gene: TRBV7-2
d_gene: NA
abundance: NA
j_gene: TRBJ2-5